Listed below are T cell receptor beta chains from one sample, sequenced in a study of regulatory T cells. Assay: immunoSEQ multiplex PCR; the TCRdb copy retains only in-frame clones and omits some. The sample lists some 20,000 clones; 70% to 90% were seen once. The sample consisted of conventional CD4+ T cells sorted from blood. All receptors come from a child aged 5 to 17 with CD3G deficiency. CDR3s include the opening cysteine and the closing phenylalanine or tryptophan. D genes are given only for firm matches. Expanded clones get a size class; other rows say once, few or many, or leave the size out.

abundance,d_gene,v_gene,j_gene,len,CDR3nt,CDR3aa
NA,NA,TRBV28,TRBJ1-5,13,TGTGCCAGCAGTTTAGACGACAATCAGCCCCAGCATTTT,CASSLDDNQPQHF
NA,NA,TRBV19,TRBJ1-1,13,TGTGCCAGTAGCAGGGCAGTAAACACTGAAGCTTTCTTT,CASSRAVNTEAFF
NA,NA,TRBV7-9,TRBJ1-1,13,TGTGCCAGCAGCTTCGGGGGGAGCACTGAAGCTTTCTTT,CASSFGGSTEAFF
NA,NA,TRBV28,TRBJ2-7,13,TGTGCCACCCTGGACACTTTCTCCTACGAGCAGTACTTC,CATLDTFSYEQYF
NA,TRBD2,TRBV28,TRBJ2-7,17,TGTGCCAGCAGTTCCCTCCGACTAGCGGATACCTCCTACGAGCAGTACTTC,CASSSLRLADTSYEQYF
NA,NA,TRBV7-9,TRBJ2-5,14,TGTGCCAGCAGCTTGGCGGGATCACAAGAGACCCAGTACTTC,CASSLAGSQETQYF
NA,NA,TRBV11-3,TRBJ2-7,14,TGTGCCAGCAGCTTAGTTCTCGGTTCCTACGAGCAGTACTTC,CASSLVLGSYEQYF
NA,NA,TRBV10-2,TRBJ2-7,15,TGCGCCAGCAGGCGAGGTAGGGGGAGCTCCTACGAGCAGTACTTC,CASRRGRGSSYEQYF
NA,NA,TRBV7-8,TRBJ2-2,15,TGTGCCAGCAGCTTAGTCTCTCCAGGACTCGGGGAGCTGTTTTTT,CASSLVSPGLGELFF
NA,NA,TRBV6-1,TRBJ1-1,13,TGTGCCAGCTCTAGGATAAGGAGCACTGAAGCTTTCTTT,CASSRIRSTEAFF
NA,NA,TRBV13,TRBJ1-1,15,TGTGCCAGCAGCTCCTACCAGACAGGGAACACTGAAGCTTTCTTT,CASSSYQTGNTEAFF
few,NA,TRBV28,TRBJ1-5,15,TGTGCCAGCAGTCTCCGAGTGGGGATAGGTCAGCCCCAGCATTTT,CASSLRVGIGQPQHF
once,NA,TRBV5-1,TRBJ1-2,14,TGCGCCAGCAGCCCGACGGGACAAGGGGGAGGCTACACCTTC,CASSPTGQGGGYTF
NA,NA,TRBV28,TRBJ2-7,14,TGTGCCAGCAGTTCTCCACGTCAGACCTACGAGCAGTACTTC,CASSSPRQTYEQYF
NA,TRBD1,TRBV28,TRBJ1-1,17,TGTGCCAGCAGTTCCCCACAGGGGGCGACGATGAACACTGAAGCTTTCTTT,CASSSPQGATMNTEAFF
NA,TRBD1,TRBV28,TRBJ1-1,16,TGTGCCAGCAGTTTGTTACCGGGACAGGGGAGCACTGAAGCTTTCTTT,CASSLLPGQGSTEAFF
once,TRBD1,TRBV6-1,TRBJ2-7,14,TGTGCCAGCAAATCGGGGACAGGGATCGACGAGCAGTACTTC,CASKSGTGIDEQYF
NA,NA,TRBV20-1,TRBJ1-1,11,TGCAGTGCTATCCACAGGGAACCCGCTTTCTTT,CSAIHREPAFF
NA,NA,TRBV6-1,TRBJ2-7,13,TGTGCCAGCAACCCCTCGGGCTCCTACGAGCAGTACTTC,CASNPSGSYEQYF
NA,TRBD1,TRBV5-1,TRBJ1-1,15,TGCGCCAGCAGCTTGGGGCGTTTCGGACAGGGCTTAGCTTTCTTT,CASSLGRFGQGLAFF
NA,NA,TRBV27,TRBJ2-4,14,TGTGCCAGCAGTTTTACGGGATCCAAAAACATTCAGTACTTC,CASSFTGSKNIQYF
NA,NA,TRBV28,TRBJ2-3,12,TGTGCCAGCTCTTTGCCCACAGATACGCAGTATTTT,CASSLPTDTQYF
NA,NA,TRBV6-1,TRBJ2-7,16,TGTGCCAGCAGTGAACAACCGAACTATCTCACGGGCGAGCAGTACTTC,CASSEQPNYLTGEQYF
few,TRBD1,TRBV6-6,TRBJ2-6,11,TGTGCCAGCAGAGCCGACAGGGCCCTGACTTTC,CASRADRALTF
NA,NA,TRBV28,TRBJ1-2,12,TGTGCCAGCAGTTTGTCAGGGAACGGCTACACCTTC,CASSLSGNGYTF
NA,NA,TRBV18,TRBJ2-6,17,TGTGCCAGCTCACCTATTATTCTGGGCTCTGGGGCCAACGTCCTGACTTTC,CASSPIILGSGANVLTF
NA,TRBD2,TRBV27,TRBJ2-1,15,TGTGCCAGCAGTTTATTTAGCGGGAGGGCGAATGAGCAGTTCTTC,CASSLFSGRANEQFF
NA,NA,TRBV12-2,TRBJ2-7,15,TGTGCAAGTCGCTTTAGCGGACCGAGCTCCTACGAGCAGTACTTC,CASRFSGPSSYEQYF
NA,NA,TRBV6-1,TRBJ2-5,13,TGTGCCAGCAGTGCACGGGCTCGGGAGACCCAGTACTTC,CASSARARETQYF
NA,TRBD1,TRBV28,TRBJ1-2,14,TGTGCCAGCAGTCCCGGACAGGGGGAACTCGGCTACACCTTC,CASSPGQGELGYTF
NA,NA,TRBV6-1,TRBJ1-4,14,TGTGCCAGCAGTGAAGGACAGGCACATGAAAAACTGTTTTTT,CASSEGQAHEKLFF